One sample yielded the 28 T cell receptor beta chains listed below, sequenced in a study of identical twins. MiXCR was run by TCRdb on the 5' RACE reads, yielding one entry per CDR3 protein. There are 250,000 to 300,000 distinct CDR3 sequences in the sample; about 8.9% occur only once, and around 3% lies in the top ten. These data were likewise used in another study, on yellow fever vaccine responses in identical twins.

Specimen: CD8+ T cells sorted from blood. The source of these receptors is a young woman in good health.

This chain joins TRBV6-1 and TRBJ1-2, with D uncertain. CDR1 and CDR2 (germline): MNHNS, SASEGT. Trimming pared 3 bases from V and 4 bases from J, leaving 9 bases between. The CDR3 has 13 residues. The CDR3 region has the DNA TGTGCCAGCAGTGATTTAGGGTTCTATGGCTACACCTTC. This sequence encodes CASSDLGFYGYTF.

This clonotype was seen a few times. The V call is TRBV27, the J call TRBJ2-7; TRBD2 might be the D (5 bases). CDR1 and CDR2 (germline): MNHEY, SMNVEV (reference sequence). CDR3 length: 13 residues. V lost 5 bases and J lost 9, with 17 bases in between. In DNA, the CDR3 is TGTGCCAGCAGTCCCGGGCGGGCCATATCGCAGTACTTC. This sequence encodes CASSPGRAISQYF.

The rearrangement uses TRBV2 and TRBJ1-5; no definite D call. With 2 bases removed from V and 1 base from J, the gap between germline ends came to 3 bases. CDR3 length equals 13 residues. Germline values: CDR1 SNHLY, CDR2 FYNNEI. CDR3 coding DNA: TGTGCCAGCAGTGAAAGGAGCAATCAGCCCCAGCATTTT. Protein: CASSERSNQPQHF. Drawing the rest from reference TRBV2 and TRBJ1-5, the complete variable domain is EPEVTQTPSHQVTQMGQEVILRCVPISNHLYFYWYRQILGQKVEFLVSFYNNEISEKSEIFDDQFSVERPDGSNFTLKIRSTKLEDSAMYFCASSERSNQPQHFGDGTRLSIL.

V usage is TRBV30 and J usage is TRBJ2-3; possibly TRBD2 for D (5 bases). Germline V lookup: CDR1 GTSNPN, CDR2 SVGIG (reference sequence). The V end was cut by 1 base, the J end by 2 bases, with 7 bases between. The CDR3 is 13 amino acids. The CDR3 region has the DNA TGTGCCTGGAGTGGCGGGTACACAGATACGCAGTATTTT. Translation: CAWSGGYTDTQYF.

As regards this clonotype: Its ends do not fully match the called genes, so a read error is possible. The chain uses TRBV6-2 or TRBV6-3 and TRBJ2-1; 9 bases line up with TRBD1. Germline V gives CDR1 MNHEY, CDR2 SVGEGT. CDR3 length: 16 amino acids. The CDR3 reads CASSVLRDRVFNEQIF. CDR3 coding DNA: TGTGCCAGCAGTGTACTCCGGGACAGGGTATTCAATGAGCAGATCTTC.

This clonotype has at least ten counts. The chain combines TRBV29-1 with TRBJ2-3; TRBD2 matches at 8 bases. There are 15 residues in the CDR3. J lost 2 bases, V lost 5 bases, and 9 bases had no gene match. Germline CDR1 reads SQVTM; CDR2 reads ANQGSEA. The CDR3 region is CSVRGGRQITDTQYF. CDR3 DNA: TGCAGCGTTCGGGGGGGGAGACAAATCACAGATACGCAGTATTTT.

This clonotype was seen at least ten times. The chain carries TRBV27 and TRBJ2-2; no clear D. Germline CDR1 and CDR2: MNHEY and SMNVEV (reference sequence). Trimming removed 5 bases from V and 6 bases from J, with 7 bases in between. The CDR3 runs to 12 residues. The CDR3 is CASSVPAGELFF. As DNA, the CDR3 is TGTGCCAGCAGTGTACCCGCCGGGGAGCTGTTTTTT.

Written as DNA, the CDR3 is TGCAGTCCCCAGGGGGGGAATTTACTACTAAGCACAGATACGCAGTATTTT. This encodes CSPQGGNLLLSTDTQYF. The chain is built from TRBV20-1 and TRBJ2-3; the D gene could be TRBD1 or TRBD2 (7 bases each). This CDR3 has 17 amino acids. From germline, CDR1 is DFQATT and CDR2 SNEGSKA (reference sequence). Trimming took off 8 bases at V and 0 bases at J, with 24 bases between the two ends.

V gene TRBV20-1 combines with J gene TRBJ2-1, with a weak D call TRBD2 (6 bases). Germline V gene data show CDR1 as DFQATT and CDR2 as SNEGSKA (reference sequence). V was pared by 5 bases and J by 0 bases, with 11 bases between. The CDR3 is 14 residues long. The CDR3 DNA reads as TGCAGTGCTTGGGACTCCAGCTCCTACAATGAGCAGTTCTTC. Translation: CSAWDSSSYNEQFF.

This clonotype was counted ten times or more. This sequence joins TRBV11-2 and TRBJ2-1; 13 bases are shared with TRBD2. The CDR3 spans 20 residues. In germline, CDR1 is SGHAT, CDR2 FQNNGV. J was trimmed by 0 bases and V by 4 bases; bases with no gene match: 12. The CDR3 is CASSYGLAGDYRGSYNEQFF. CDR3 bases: TGTGCCAGCAGCTATGGACTAGCGGGAGACTATCGGGGCTCCTACAATGAGCAGTTCTTC.

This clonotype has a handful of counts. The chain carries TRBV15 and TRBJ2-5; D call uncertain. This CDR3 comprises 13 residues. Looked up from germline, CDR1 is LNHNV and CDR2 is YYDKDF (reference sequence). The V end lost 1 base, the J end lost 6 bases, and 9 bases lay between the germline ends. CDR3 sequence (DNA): TGTGCCACCAGCAGAGTAGTAGGGCAGACCCAGTACTTC. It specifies CATSRVVGQTQYF.

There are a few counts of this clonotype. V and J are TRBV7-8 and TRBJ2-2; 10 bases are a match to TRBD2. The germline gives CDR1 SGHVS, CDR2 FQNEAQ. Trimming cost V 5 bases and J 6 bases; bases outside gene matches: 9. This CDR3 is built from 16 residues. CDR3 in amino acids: CASSKGLAERAGELFF. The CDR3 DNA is TGTGCCAGCAGCAAAGGACTAGCGGAGAGGGCCGGGGAGCTGTTTTTT.

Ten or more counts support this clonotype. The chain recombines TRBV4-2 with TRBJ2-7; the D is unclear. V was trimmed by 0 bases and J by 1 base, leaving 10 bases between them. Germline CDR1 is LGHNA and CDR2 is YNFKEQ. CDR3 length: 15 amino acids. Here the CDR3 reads CASSQEPTGSYEQYF. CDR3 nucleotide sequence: TGTGCCAGCAGCCAAGAACCGACGGGTTCCTACGAGCAGTACTTC.

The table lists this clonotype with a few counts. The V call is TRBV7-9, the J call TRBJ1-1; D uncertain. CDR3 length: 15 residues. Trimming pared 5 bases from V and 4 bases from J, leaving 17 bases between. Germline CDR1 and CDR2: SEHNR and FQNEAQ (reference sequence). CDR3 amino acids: CASSPPRAGSTEAFF. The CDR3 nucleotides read TGTGCCAGCAGCCCTCCCCGGGCTGGGAGCACTGAAGCTTTCTTT.

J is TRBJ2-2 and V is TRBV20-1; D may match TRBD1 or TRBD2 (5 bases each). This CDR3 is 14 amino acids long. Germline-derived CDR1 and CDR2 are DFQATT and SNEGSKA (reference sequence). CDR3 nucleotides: TGCGTCATACCAAGGGACCTCGACACCGGGGAGCTGTTTTTT. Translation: CVIPRDLDTGELFF.

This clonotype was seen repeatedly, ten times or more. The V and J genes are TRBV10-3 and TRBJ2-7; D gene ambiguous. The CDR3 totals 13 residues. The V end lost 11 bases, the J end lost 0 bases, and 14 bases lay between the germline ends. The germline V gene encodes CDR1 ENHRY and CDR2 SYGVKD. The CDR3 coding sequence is TGTGCCCTCGAGCCAGCGAACTCCTACGAGCAGTACTTC. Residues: CALEPANSYEQYF.

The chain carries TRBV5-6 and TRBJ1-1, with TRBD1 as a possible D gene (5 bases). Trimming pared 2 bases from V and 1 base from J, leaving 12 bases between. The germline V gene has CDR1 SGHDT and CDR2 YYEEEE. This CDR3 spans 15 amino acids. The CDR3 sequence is CASSFGVRENTEAFF. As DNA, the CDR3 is TGTGCCAGCAGCTTTGGGGTCAGGGAGAACACTGAAGCTTTCTTT.

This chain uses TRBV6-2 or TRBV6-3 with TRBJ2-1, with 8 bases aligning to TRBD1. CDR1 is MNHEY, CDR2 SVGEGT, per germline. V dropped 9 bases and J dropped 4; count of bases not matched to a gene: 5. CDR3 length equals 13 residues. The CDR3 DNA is TGTGCCAGTACAGGGGGGACATACAATGAGCAGTTCTTC. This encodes CASTGGTYNEQFF.

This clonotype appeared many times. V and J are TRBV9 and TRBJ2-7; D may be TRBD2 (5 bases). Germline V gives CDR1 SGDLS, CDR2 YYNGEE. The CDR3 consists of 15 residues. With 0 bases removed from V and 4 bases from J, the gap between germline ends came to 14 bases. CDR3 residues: CASSVGKPRGYEQYF. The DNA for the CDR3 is TGTGCCAGCAGCGTAGGCAAACCACGGGGATACGAGCAGTACTTC.

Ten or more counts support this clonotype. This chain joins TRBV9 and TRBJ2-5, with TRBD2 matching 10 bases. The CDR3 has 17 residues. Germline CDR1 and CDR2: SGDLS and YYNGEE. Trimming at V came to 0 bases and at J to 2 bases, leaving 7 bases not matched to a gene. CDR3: CASSVAHTSGEQETQYF. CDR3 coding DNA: TGTGCCAGCAGCGTAGCCCATACTAGCGGGGAACAAGAGACCCAGTACTTC. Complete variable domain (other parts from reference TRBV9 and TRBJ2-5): DSGVTQTPKHLITATGQRVTLRCSPRSGDLSVYWYQQSLDQGLQFLIQYYNGEERAKGNILERFSAQQFPDLHSELNLSSLELGDSALYFCASSVAHTSGEQETQYFGPGTRLLVL.

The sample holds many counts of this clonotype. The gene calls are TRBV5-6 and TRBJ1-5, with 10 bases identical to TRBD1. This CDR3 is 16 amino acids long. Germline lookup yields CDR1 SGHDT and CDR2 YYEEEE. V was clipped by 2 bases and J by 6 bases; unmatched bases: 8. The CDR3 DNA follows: TGTGCCAGCAGCTTCGGACAGGGGGTAGATCGTCAGCCCCAGCATTTT. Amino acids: CASSFGQGVDRQPQHF.

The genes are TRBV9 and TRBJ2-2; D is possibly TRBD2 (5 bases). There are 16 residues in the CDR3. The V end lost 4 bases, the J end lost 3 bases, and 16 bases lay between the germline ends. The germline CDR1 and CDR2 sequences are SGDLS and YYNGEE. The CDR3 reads CASSSGIGVDTGELFF. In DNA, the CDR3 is TGTGCCAGCAGCTCCGGAATCGGGGTGGACACCGGGGAGCTGTTTTTT. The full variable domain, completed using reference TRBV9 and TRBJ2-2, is DSGVTQTPKHLITATGQRVTLRCSPRSGDLSVYWYQQSLDQGLQFLIQYYNGEERAKGNILERFSAQQFPDLHSELNLSSLELGDSALYFCASSSGIGVDTGELFFGEGSRLTVL.

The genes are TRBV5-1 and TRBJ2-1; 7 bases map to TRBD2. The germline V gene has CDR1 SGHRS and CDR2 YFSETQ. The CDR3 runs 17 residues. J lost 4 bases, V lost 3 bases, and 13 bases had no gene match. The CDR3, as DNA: TGCGCCAGCAGCTCCAACCTTGGGGGGGGATATTACAATGAGCAGTTCTTC. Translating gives CASSSNLGGGYYNEQFF.

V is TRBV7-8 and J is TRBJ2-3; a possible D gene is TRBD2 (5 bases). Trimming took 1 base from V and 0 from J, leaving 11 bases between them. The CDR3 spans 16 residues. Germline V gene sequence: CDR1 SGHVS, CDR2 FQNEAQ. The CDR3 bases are TGTGCCAGCAGCTTAGGATCGGGAACTAGCACAGATACGCAGTATTTT. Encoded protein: CASSLGSGTSTDTQYF. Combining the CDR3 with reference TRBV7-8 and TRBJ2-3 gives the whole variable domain GAGVSQSPRYKVAKRGQDVALRCDPISGHVSLFWYQQALGQGPEFLTYFQNEAQLDKSGLPSDRFFAERPEGSVSTLKIQRTQQEDSAVYLCASSLGSGTSTDTQYFGPGTRLTVL.

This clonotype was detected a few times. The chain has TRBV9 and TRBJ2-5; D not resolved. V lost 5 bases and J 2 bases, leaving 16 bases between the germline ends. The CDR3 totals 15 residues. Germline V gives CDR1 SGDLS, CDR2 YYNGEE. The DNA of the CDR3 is TGTGCCAGCAGTTTAGCTGGGCTAGAGCAAGAGACCCAGTACTTC. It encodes CASSLAGLEQETQYF. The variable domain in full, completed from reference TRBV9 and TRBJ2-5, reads DSGVTQTPKHLITATGQRVTLRCSPRSGDLSVYWYQQSLDQGLQFLIQYYNGEERAKGNILERFSAQQFPDLHSELNLSSLELGDSALYFCASSLAGLEQETQYFGPGTRLLVL.

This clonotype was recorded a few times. The CDR3: CSVQGLAENNNEQFF. CDR3 bases: TGCAGCGTGCAGGGACTAGCGGAGAACAACAATGAGCAGTTCTTC. The V and J genes are TRBV29-1 and TRBJ2-1, with TRBD2 matching over 11 bases. The CDR3 has 15 amino acids. The trim removed 6 bases at V and 5 bases at J, leaving 9 bases unmatched. Germline loops: CDR1 SQVTM, CDR2 ANQGSEA.

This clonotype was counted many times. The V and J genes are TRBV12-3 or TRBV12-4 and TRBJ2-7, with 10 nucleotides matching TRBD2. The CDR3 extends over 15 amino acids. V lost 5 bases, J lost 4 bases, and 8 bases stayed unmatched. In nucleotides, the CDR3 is TGTGCCAGCAGTCCCCCGGCTAGCGGGGGTTACGAGCAGTACTTC. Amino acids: CASSPPASGGYEQYF.

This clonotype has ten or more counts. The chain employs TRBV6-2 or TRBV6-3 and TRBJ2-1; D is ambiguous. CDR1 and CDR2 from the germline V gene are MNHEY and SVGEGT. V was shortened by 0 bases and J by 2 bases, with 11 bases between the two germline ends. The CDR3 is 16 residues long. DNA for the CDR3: TGTGCCAGCAGTTACTCGGTTGAGTATCCCTACAATGAGCAGTTCTTC. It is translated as CASSYSVEYPYNEQFF.